Presented here are 22 T cell receptor beta chains from one specimen sequenced in a study of cytomegalovirus exposure and HLA in healthy donors. Use of 60 Vbeta and 13 Jbeta primers characterized the PCR. The method was immunoSEQ multiplex PCR; TCRdb's version includes in-frame clones alone and lacks a portion of them. Of more than 130,000 clones detected, 80% appear once; the ten largest clones hold 4.5% to 6%. The sequenced sample was PBMCs. The receptors were sampled from a male donor in good health and CMV-seronegative.

The V call is TRBV6-5, the J call TRBJ1-1, with D unresolved. This CDR3 comprises 12 residues. Trimming shortened V by 8 bases and J by 5 bases, and 12 bases separated the two germline ends. Germline V lookup: CDR1 MNHEY, CDR2 SVGAGI. The CDR3 region is CASRTRYTEAFF. The CDR3 DNA is TGTGCCAGCCGAACGAGGTATACTGAAGCTTTCTTT.

This chain joins TRBV5-6 and TRBJ1-6; no firm D call. The germline gives CDR1 SGHDT, CDR2 YYEEEE. Trimming stripped 4 bases from V and 5 bases from J, with 19 bases between. CDR3 length: 17 residues. CDR3 nucleotides: TGTGCCAGCAGCCCGAGGGCGGGTGTAAGGAATAATTCACCCCTCCACTTT. Protein product: CASSPRAGVRNNSPLHF.

The chain recombines TRBV5-4 with TRBJ1-1; TRBD1 aligns across 7 bases. Trimming removed 3 bases from V and 1 base from J; junction bases left unmatched: 3. The CDR3 consists of 14 residues. Germline lookup yields CDR1 SGHNT and CDR2 YYREEE (reference sequence). Here the CDR3 reads CASSWGTANTEAFF. DNA of the CDR3: TGTGCCAGCAGCTGGGGGACAGCGAACACTGAAGCTTTCTTT.

This chain uses TRBV7-8 with TRBJ1-5; the D gene is possibly TRBD1 (6 bases). The germline V gene has CDR1 SGHVS and CDR2 FQNEAQ. This CDR3 has 13 residues. V gave up 5 bases and J gave up 5 bases, with 10 bases separating them. DNA for the CDR3: TGTGCCAGCAGCCCGGGGGGGCATCAGCCCCAGCATTTT. This translates into CASSPGGHQPQHF.

This clone was found a few times. This CDR3 is CASKTRPGGSYEQYF. The CDR3 coding sequence is TGTGCCAGCAAAACCCGCCCGGGAGGCTCCTACGAGCAGTACTTC. The chain is built from TRBV2 and TRBJ2-7, with TRBD2 identical over 7 bases. V lost 7 bases to trimming and J lost 0 bases; unmatched junction nucleotides: 9. This CDR3 contains 15 residues. CDR1 is SNHLY, CDR2 FYNNEI, per germline.

V usage is TRBV15 and J usage is TRBJ1-2; weak D call: TRBD1 (6 bases). Trimming shortened V by 1 base and J by 4 bases, and 13 bases separated the two germline ends. The CDR3 is 15 residues long. The germline gives CDR1 LNHNV, CDR2 YYDKDF (reference sequence). CDR3 protein: CATSRGDTMIYGYTF. The CDR3 nucleotides read TGTGCCACCAGCAGAGGGGACACAATGATCTATGGCTACACCTTC.

The rearrangement uses TRBV21-1 and TRBJ1-2; TRBD1, the D gene given by the table, was not confirmed from the DNA. TRBV21-1 is a known pseudogene. The CDR3 sequence is 13 residues long. The chain's CDR3 is CVGGTESNYGYTF. Written as DNA, the CDR3 is TGTGTTGGCGGGACAGAGTCTAACTATGGCTACACCTTC.

The chain uses TRBV10-3 and TRBJ1-2, with D uncertain. V lost 3 bases and J 2 bases, leaving 10 bases between the germline ends. From germline, CDR1 is ENHRY and CDR2 SYGVKD. The CDR3 is made up of 14 amino acids. The CDR3 DNA follows: TGTGCCATCAGTGATCTGACAAGCAACTATGGCTACACCTTC. It specifies CAISDLTSNYGYTF.

This chain uses TRBV6-5 with TRBJ1-1, with D unclear. V lost 0 bases, J lost 1 base, and 6 bases lay in between. The germline V gene has CDR1 MNHEY and CDR2 SVGAGI. This CDR3 is built from 14 residues. Here the CDR3 DNA reads TGTGCCAGCAGTTACTCACCTAAGAACACTGAAGCTTTCTTT. It yields the protein CASSYSPKNTEAFF.

The chain has TRBV19 and TRBJ2-5, with D perhaps matching TRBD1 (6 bases). Trimming took off 4 bases at V and 5 bases at J, with 11 bases between the two ends. CDR1 is LNHDA and CDR2 is SQIVND in the germline V gene (reference sequence). The CDR3 covers 13 residues. CDR3 nucleotides: TGTGCCAGTAGTACCGACAGGACGGAGACCCAGTACTTC. This sequence encodes CASSTDRTETQYF. Filled out from reference TRBV19 and TRBJ2-5, the complete variable domain reads DGGITQSPKYLFRKEGQNVTLSCEQNLNHDAMYWYRQDPGQGLRLIYYSQIVNDFQKGDIAEGYSVSREKKESFPLTVTSAQKNPTAFYLCASSTDRTETQYFGPGTRLLVL.

The chain employs TRBV19 and TRBJ1-5; weak D call: TRBD1 (5 bases). This CDR3 contains 14 residues. Looked up from germline, CDR1 is LNHDA and CDR2 is SQIVND (reference sequence). V lost 3 bases to trimming and J lost 5 bases, with 11 bases between them. The CDR3 sequence: CASSIRDYHQPQHF. CDR3 nucleotide sequence: TGTGCCAGTAGTATTCGGGACTACCATCAGCCCCAGCATTTT.

This clone is a singleton in its sample. This sequence joins TRBV5-1 and TRBJ1-1; D is possibly TRBD1 (5 bases). Germline V gene data show CDR1 as SGHRS and CDR2 as YFSETQ. The CDR3 contains 14 residues. Trimming removed 4 bases from V and 1 base from J, with 11 bases in between. The CDR3 protein is CASSRRGENTEAFF. The CDR3 DNA reads as TGCGCCAGCAGCCGGCGGGGGGAGAACACTGAAGCTTTCTTT.

This chain connects TRBV6-6 to TRBJ2-3; 8 nucleotides line up with TRBD2. Germline CDR1 is MNHNY and CDR2 is SVGAGI (reference sequence). The CDR3 totals 16 residues. Trimming at V came to 2 bases and at J to 5 bases, leaving 9 bases not matched to a gene. CDR3 nucleotides: TGTGCCAGCAGTTACAGCGGGGGCAGGAGAGGAGATACGCAGTATTTT. This encodes CASSYSGGRRGDTQYF.

V and J are TRBV5-6 and TRBJ1-1; D gene ambiguous. CDR3 length: 12 residues. Germline CDR1 reads SGHDT; CDR2 reads YYEEEE. The V end lost 1 base, the J end lost 4 bases, and 5 bases lay between the germline ends. In nucleotides, the CDR3 is TGTGCCAGCAGCTTGTTCGGCACTGAAGCTTTCTTT. Translating it yields CASSLFGTEAFF.

The V gene is TRBV5-6, the J gene TRBJ1-1; no firm D call. CDR3 size: 12 residues. V dropped 4 bases and J dropped 6 bases, with 10 bases sitting between them. From germline, CDR1 is SGHDT and CDR2 YYEEEE. The CDR3 DNA is TGTGCCAGCAGCAGGACTCGTTCTGAAGCTTTCTTT. Encoded protein: CASSRTRSEAFF.

The genes are TRBV5-1 and TRBJ2-5; 8 bases map to TRBD2. CDR1 is SGHRS, CDR2 YFSETQ, per germline. The junction had 5 bases not matched to a gene; V was cut back by 2 bases and J by 2 bases. The CDR3 is 15 residues long. The chain's CDR3 is CASSLSTGGQETQYF. CDR3 coding DNA: TGCGCCAGCAGCTTATCAACGGGGGGGCAAGAGACCCAGTACTTC. The full variable domain, in which reference TRBV5-1 and TRBJ2-5 provide the parts outside the CDR3, is KAGVTQTPRYLIKTRGQQVTLSCSPISGHRSVSWYQQTPGQGLQFLFEYFSETQRNKGNFPGRFSGRQFSNSRSEMNVSTLELGDSALYLCASSLSTGGQETQYFGPGTRLLVL.

The CDR3 DNA reads TGTGCCAGCAGCTTAGGAGGGCTGCGCAACACTGAAGCTTTCTTT. Its protein product is CASSLGGLRNTEAFF. The rearrangement links TRBV11-1 to TRBJ1-1; no firm D call. The CDR3 totals 15 residues. The V gene's germline CDR1 is SGHAT and CDR2 FQDESV (reference sequence). The V end lost 1 base, the J end lost 2 bases, and 11 bases lay between the germline ends. The full variable domain, rest sourced from reference TRBV11-1 and TRBJ1-1, is EAEVAQSPRYKITEKSQAVAFWCDPISGHATLYWYRQILGQGPELLVQFQDESVVDDSQLPKDRFSAERLKGVDSTLKIQPAELGDSAMYLCASSLGGLRNTEAFFGQGTRLTVV.

In this sample, this clone turned up a few times. The chain's CDR3 is CASSSRIGFTDTQYF. For the CDR3, the DNA is TGTGCCAGCAGCTCCCGGATCGGGTTCACAGATACGCAGTATTTT. V is TRBV5-6 and J is TRBJ2-3; no definite D call. V lost 3 bases, J lost 2 bases, and 13 bases lay in between. This CDR3 is built from 15 residues. Germline values: CDR1 SGHDT, CDR2 YYEEEE.

The chain is built from TRBV6-6 and TRBJ2-7; D may be TRBD1 (6 bases). The germline V and J ends were trimmed by 2 bases and 2 bases, with 16 bases remaining between them. The length of the CDR3 is 16 residues. Germline lookup yields CDR1 MNHNY and CDR2 SVGAGI (reference sequence). DNA of the CDR3: TGTGCCAGCAGTTACCATCAGGGGATTTTTACCTACGAGCAGTACTTC. Protein product: CASSYHQGIFTYEQYF.

The chain recombines TRBV7-3 with TRBJ2-1, with 9 bases matching TRBD1. Germline CDR1 is SGHTA and CDR2 is FQGTGA. V was clipped by 5 bases and J by 5 bases; unmatched bases: 10. There are 16 residues in the CDR3. CDR3 coding DNA: TGTGCCAGCAGCCTCAACTACCGGGACAGGGACAATGAGCAGTTCTTC. Its protein is CASSLNYRDRDNEQFF.

The table lists this clone with a few counts. The V call is TRBV11-1, the J call TRBJ2-7; D might be TRBD2 (5 bases). Per the germline V gene, CDR1 is SGHAT and CDR2 is FQDESV (reference sequence). With 4 bases removed from V and 9 bases from J, the gap between germline ends came to 19 bases. CDR3 length: 14 amino acids. CDR3 amino acids: CASSWGENPSGQYF. The CDR3 region has the DNA TGTGCCAGCAGCTGGGGAGAGAACCCTAGTGGGCAGTACTTC.

The V and J genes are TRBV20-1 and TRBJ2-7, with D tentatively TRBD1 (6 bases). The germline V and J ends were trimmed by 6 bases and 3 bases, with 9 bases remaining between them. The CDR3 covers 11 residues. In germline, CDR1 is DFQATT, CDR2 SNEGSKA (reference sequence). Here the CDR3 DNA reads TGCAGTGCAAAGACAGGCTACGAGCAGTACTTC. As protein: CSAKTGYEQYF.